This T cell receptor (beta chain) originates from a study of PD-L1 blockade in urothelial cancer. TCRdb's copy holds only in-frame clones and misses some; the assay was immunoSEQ multiplex PCR. The profile shows about 120,000 clones, 75% to 90% of them singletons. Worth noting for this clone: Its antigen is unidentified.

As to time point: peripheral blood 6 weeks after treatment start. Broader study findings: At the 3-week point, tumor-associated blood clones expanded more in durable-benefit patients.

The CDR3 totals 16 residues. Germline values: CDR1 SGHRS, CDR2 YFSETQ. J lost 8 bases, V lost 3 bases, and 11 bases had no gene match. This sample comprised PBMCs, obtained around atezolizumab (anti-PD-L1) treatment. This receptor was identified in a man aged 55 to 70 with urothelial cancer. V and J are TRBV5-1 and TRBJ1-2, with 12 bases identical to TRBD1. Here the CDR3 reads CASSSPEGQGARGYTF. In DNA form, the CDR3 reads TGCGCCAGCAGCTCCCCCGAGGGACAGGGGGCGCGGGGCTACACCTTC.